The 10 T cell receptor beta chains in this list originate from one sample, sequenced in a study of blood T cell repertoires in COVID-19. Profiled with immunoSEQ multiplex PCR; TCRdb holds only in-frame clones, not every one. The table lists hundreds of thousands of clones, approximately 78% of them singletons. Sequencing input: peripheral blood. The receptors shown here come from a woman aged 60 to 75 with active or convalescent COVID-19.

This chain uses TRBV6-6 with TRBJ2-7; D is undetermined. Trimming shortened V by 5 bases and J by 2 bases, and 7 bases separated the two germline ends. This CDR3 comprises 12 residues. Germline CDR1 reads MNHNY; CDR2 reads SVGAGI (reference sequence). The CDR3: CASSRQTYEQYF. The CDR3 DNA is TGTGCCAGCAGTCGACAAACCTACGAGCAGTACTTC.

The chain couples TRBV3-1 (or the pseudogene TRBV3-2) to TRBJ2-5; D is perhaps TRBD2 (6 bases). V was pared by 4 bases and J by 3 bases, with 15 bases between. This CDR3 has 15 amino acids. In germline, CDR1 is LGHDT, CDR2 YNNKEL (reference sequence). The CDR3 DNA reads as TGTGCCAGCAGCCGCGGCGGCGGGGAAAAAGAGACCCAGTACTTC. Its protein is CASSRGGGEKETQYF.

The V and J genes are TRBV2 and TRBJ1-1, with 10 bases identical to TRBD1. This CDR3 region has 14 residues. Germline CDR1 and CDR2: SNHLY and FYNNEI. V was pared by 7 bases and J by 3 bases, with 5 bases of the junction left unmatched. In DNA form, the CDR3 reads TGTGCCAGCACCCTGGGACAGGGGTACACTGAAGCTTTCTTT. This codes for CASTLGQGYTEAFF.

The chain recombines TRBV6-6 with TRBJ2-6; 7 bases line up with TRBD1. CDR3 size: 16 residues. Trimming at V came to 6 bases and at J to 4 bases, leaving 9 bases not matched to a gene. Germline assignment: CDR1 MNHNY and CDR2 SVGAGI (reference sequence). The CDR3 region is CASSSKGAPGANVLTF. The DNA of the CDR3 is TGTGCCAGCAGCTCGAAGGGGGCCCCAGGGGCCAACGTCCTGACTTTC.

The chain is built from TRBV5-1 and TRBJ1-1, with TRBD1 identical over 10 bases. Germline CDR1 SGHRS, CDR2 YFSETQ. The CDR3 runs 15 residues. With 4 bases clipped from V and 4 bases from J, the junction kept 7 bases outside the gene matches. This CDR3 reads CASSPGQGLGTEAFF. Written as DNA, the CDR3 is TGCGCCAGCAGCCCGGGACAGGGGTTGGGCACTGAAGCTTTCTTT. Supplemented by reference TRBV5-1 and TRBJ1-1, the full variable domain reads KAGVTQTPRYLIKTRGQQVTLSCSPISGHRSVSWYQQTPGQGLQFLFEYFSETQRNKGNFPGRFSGRQFSNSRSEMNVSTLELGDSALYLCASSPGQGLGTEAFFGQGTRLTVV.

The CDR3 DNA reads TGCGCCAGCACCGACCCGGGGACTAGCGGGGGGGCCGGGCCCGGGGAGCTGTTTTTT. This encodes CASTDPGTSGGAGPGELFF. The chain employs TRBV10-2 and TRBJ2-2; 16 bases match TRBD2. This CDR3 has 19 amino acids. Germline trimming cut 7 bases from V and 6 bases from J; bases unmatched to any gene: 14. Germline lookup yields CDR1 WSHSY and CDR2 SAAADI.

As regards this clone: The same CDR3 is also encoded by other DNA sequences in this sample. This chain links TRBV4-3 with TRBJ2-2; TRBD1 matches at 7 bases. Trimming removed 4 bases from V and 7 bases from J; junction bases left unmatched: 9. The CDR3 loop spans 15 amino acids. Germline V gene data show CDR1 as LGHNA and CDR2 as YSLEER. The CDR3 spells CASSRSQGEGGELFF. CDR3 nucleotide sequence: TGCGCCAGCAGCCGGTCGCAGGGGGAAGGCGGGGAGCTGTTTTTT.

The V call is TRBV18, the J call TRBJ2-5, with a possible D match to TRBD1 (6 bases). Between the trimmed V and J ends, which lost 1 base and 6 bases, there was a span of 15 bases. CDR1 and CDR2 from the germline V gene are KGHSH and LQKENI. This CDR3 has 15 residues. CDR3 in amino acids: CASSPQGESGKTQYF. The CDR3 DNA is TGTGCCAGCTCACCACAGGGGGAGTCTGGGAAGACCCAGTACTTC.

The CDR3 DNA is TGTGCCAGCAGTGAAGCGCTTTATGCGGGCGGGGTAGAGACCCAGTACTTC. Translated: CASSEALYAGGVETQYF. The J gene is TRBJ2-5, the V gene TRBV2; weak D call: TRBD2 (6 bases). Per the germline V gene, CDR1 is SNHLY and CDR2 is FYNNEI. CDR3 length equals 17 residues. V was cut by 0 bases and J by 4 bases, with 18 bases left in between.

The chain combines TRBV7-3 with TRBJ2-1, with 9 bases that match TRBD2. CDR1 SGHTA and CDR2 FQGTGA come from the germline V gene. V lost 5 bases and J lost 3; bases outside the gene matches: 11. This CDR3 spans 17 amino acids. The CDR3 here is CASSPHLQLAGYNEQFF. For the CDR3, the DNA is TGTGCCAGCAGCCCCCACCTTCAACTAGCGGGCTACAATGAGCAGTTCTTC.